This record covers a single TCR beta chain. Germline CDR1 reads WNHNN; CDR2 reads SYGVQD (reference sequence). V gave up 2 bases and J gave up 10 bases, with 14 bases separating them. The CDR3 is 13 amino acids. The data were obtained in a study of blood T cell repertoires in COVID-19. Across the whole study: Some COVID-19 samples were acute and others convalescent; all came from the United States, Italy and Spain. Sample material is recorded as cDNA or gDNA derived from T cells, B-cell-depleted T cells, or PBMCs.

Under the authors' procedure: Cell counts per sample came from amplifying reference gene primers. Produced via immunoSEQ multiplex PCR; TCRdb's table is partial and in-frame only. The DNA was the basis for D and trimming; V, J and clone size are from that table. Of roughly 130,000 clones listed, around nine tenths were seen once; the top ten hold roughly 3.7%. This clonotype was obtained from a man aged 45-60 years with active COVID-19. The chain joins TRBV10-1 to TRBJ1-1; maybe TRBD1 (5 bases). Sequencing was performed on peripheral blood. This CDR3 is CASSESEITGAFF. The CDR3 region has the DNA TGCGCCAGCAGTGAGAGTGAGATTACAGGAGCTTTCTTT.